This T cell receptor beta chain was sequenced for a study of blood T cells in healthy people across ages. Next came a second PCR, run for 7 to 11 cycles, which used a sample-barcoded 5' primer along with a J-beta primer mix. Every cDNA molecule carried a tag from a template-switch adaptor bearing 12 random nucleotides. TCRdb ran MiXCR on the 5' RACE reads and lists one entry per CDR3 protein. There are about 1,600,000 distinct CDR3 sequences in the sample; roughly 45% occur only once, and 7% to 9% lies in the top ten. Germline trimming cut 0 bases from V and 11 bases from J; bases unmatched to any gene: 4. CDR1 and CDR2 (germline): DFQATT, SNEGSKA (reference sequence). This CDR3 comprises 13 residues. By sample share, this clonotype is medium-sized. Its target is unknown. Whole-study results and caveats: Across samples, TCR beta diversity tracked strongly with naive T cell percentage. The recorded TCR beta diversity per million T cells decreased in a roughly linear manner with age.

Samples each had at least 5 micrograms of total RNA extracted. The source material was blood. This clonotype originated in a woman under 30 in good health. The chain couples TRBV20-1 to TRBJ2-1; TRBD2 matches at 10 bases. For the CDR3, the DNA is TGCAGTGCTAGAGATTTACTAGCGGGACAGCAGTTCTTC. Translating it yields CSARDLLAGQQFF.